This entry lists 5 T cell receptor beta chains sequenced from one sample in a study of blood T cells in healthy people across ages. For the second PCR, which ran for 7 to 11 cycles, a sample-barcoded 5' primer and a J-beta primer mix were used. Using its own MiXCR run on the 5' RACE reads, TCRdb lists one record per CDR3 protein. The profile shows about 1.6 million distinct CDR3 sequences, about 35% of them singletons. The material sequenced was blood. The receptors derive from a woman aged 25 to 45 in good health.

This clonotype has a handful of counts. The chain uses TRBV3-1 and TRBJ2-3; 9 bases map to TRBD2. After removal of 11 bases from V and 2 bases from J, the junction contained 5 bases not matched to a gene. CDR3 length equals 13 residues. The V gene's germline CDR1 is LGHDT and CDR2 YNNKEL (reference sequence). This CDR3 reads CAVAGDHTDTQYF. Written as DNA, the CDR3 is TGTGCCGTAGCGGGAGATCACACAGATACGCAGTATTTT.

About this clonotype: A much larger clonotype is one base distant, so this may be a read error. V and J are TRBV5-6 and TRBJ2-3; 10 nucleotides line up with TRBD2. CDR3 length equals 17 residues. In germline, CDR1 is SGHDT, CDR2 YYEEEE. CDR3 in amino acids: CASNLYLGAGGTDTQYF. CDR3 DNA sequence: TGTGCCAGCAACTTGTATCTCGGAGCGGGGGGGACAGATACGCAGTATTTT.

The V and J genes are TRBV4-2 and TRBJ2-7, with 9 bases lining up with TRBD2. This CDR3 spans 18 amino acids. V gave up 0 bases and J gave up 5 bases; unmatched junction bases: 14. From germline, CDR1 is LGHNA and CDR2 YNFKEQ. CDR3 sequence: CASSQDAAGGPWGDEQYF. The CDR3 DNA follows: TGTGCCAGCAGCCAAGATGCAGCGGGGGGACCCTGGGGGGACGAGCAGTACTTC.

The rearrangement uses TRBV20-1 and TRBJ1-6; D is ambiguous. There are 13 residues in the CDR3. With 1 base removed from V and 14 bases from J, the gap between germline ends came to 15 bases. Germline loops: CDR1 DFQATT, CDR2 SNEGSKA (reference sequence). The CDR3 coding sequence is TGCAGTGCTAGAGGGCACCTGAGTGGGTCCCTCCACTTT. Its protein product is CSARGHLSGSLHF.

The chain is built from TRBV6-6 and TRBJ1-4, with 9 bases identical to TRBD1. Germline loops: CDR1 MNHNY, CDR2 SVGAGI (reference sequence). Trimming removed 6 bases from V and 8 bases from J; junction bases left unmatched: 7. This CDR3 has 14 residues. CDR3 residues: CASSPQGAGEKLFF. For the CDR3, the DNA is TGTGCCAGCAGCCCACAGGGGGCTGGAGAAAAACTGTTTTTT.